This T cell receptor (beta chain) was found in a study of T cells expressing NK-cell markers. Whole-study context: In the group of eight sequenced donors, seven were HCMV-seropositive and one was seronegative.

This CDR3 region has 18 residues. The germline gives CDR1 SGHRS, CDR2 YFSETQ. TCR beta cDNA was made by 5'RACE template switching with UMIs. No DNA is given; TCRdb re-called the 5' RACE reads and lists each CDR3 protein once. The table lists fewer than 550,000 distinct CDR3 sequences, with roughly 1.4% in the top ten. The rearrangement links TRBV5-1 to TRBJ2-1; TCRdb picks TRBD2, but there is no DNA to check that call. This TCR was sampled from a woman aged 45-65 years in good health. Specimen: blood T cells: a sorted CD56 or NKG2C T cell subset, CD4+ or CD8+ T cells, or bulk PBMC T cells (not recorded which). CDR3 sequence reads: CASSLQGGTSGSRNEQFF.